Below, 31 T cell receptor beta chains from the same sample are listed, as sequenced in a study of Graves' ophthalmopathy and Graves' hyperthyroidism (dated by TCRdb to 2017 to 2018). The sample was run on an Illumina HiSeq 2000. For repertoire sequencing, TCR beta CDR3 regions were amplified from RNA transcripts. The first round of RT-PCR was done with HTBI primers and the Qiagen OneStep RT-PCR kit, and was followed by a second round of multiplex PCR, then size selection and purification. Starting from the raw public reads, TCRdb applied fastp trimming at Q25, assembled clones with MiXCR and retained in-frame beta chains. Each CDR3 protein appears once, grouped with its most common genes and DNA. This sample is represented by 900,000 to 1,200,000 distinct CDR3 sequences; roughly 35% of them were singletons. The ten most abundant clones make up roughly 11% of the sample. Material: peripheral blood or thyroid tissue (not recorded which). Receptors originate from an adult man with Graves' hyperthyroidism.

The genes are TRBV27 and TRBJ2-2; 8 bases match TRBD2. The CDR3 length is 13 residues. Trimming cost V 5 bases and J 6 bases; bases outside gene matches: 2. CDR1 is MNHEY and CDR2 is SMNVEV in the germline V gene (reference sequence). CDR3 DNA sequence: TGTGCCAGCAGTCGGACTAGCCCCGGGGAGCTGTTTTTT. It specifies CASSRTSPGELFF.

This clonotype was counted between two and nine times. CDR3 nucleotide sequence: TGCGCCAGCAGTGAAGGATGGTTCGGGGAGCTGTTTTTT. It yields the protein CASSEGWFGELFF. V usage is TRBV10-1 and J usage is TRBJ2-2; D gene ambiguous. The CDR3 totals 13 residues. V was clipped by 3 bases and J by 7 bases, with 9 bases between them. Looked up from germline, CDR1 is WNHNN and CDR2 is SYGVQD (reference sequence).

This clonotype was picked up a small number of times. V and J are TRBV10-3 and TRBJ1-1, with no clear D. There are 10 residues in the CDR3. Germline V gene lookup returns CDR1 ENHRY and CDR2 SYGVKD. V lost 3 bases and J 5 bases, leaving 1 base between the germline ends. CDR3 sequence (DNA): TGTGCCATCAGTGATACTGAAGCTTTCTTT. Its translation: CAISDTEAFF.

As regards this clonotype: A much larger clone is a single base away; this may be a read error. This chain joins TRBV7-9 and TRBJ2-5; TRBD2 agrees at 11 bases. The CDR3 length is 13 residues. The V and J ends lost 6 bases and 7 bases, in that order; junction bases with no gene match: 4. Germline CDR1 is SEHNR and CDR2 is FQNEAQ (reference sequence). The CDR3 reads CASRGSGRVTQYF. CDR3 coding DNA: TGTGCCAGCAGGGGTAGCGGGAGGGTGACCCAGTACTTC.

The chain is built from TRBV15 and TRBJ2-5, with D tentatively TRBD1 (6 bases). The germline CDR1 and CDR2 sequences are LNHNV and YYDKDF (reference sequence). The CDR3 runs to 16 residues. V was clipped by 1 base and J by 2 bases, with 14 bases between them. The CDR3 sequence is CATSRAPGAGQETQYF. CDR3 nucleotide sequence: TGTGCCACCAGCAGAGCTCCAGGGGCAGGACAAGAGACCCAGTACTTC.

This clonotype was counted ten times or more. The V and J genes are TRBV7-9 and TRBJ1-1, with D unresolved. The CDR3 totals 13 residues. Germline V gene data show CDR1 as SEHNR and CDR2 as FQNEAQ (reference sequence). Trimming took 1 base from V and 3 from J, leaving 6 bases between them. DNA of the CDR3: TGTGCCAGCAGCTTAGTGGATTACACTGAAGCTTTCTTT. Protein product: CASSLVDYTEAFF.

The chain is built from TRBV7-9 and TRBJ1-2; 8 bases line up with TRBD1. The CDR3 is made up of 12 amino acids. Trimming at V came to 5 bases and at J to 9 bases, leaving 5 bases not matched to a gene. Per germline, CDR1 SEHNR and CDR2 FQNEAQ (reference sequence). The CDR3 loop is CASSPTGVSYTF. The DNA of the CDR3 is TGTGCCAGCAGCCCGACAGGGGTTAGCTACACCTTC.

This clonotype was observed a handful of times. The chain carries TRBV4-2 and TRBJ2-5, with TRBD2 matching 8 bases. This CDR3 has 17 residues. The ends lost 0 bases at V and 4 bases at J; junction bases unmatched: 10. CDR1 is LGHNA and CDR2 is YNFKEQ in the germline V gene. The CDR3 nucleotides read TGTGCCAGCAGCCAAGAAGGTACGAGGCTAGCGGGAGAGACCCAGTACTTC. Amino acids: CASSQEGTRLAGETQYF.

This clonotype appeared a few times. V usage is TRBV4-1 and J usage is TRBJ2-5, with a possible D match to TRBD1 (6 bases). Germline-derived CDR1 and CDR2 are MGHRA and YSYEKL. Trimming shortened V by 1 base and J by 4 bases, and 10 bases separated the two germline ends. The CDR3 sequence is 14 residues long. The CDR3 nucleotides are TGCGCCAGCAGCCAAGGGGAAGGGGGAGAGACCCAGTACTTC. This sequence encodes CASSQGEGGETQYF.

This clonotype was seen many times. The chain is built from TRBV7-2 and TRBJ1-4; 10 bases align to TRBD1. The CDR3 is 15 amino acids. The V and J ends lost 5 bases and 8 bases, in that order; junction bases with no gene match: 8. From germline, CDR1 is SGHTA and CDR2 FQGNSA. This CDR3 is CASSPTDRGKEKLFF. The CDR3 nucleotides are TGTGCCAGCAGCCCGACGGACAGGGGGAAGGAAAAACTGTTTTTT.

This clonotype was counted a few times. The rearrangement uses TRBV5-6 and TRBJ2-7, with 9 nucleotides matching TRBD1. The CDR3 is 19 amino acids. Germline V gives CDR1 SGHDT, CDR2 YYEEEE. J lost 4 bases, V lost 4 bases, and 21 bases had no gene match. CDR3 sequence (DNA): TGTGCCAGCAGCCCTCGGGACAGGGCGATTGATAGGGGGCCATACGAGCAGTACTTC. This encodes CASSPRDRAIDRGPYEQYF. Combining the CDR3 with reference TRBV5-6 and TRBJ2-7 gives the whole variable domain DAGVTQSPTHLIKTRGQQVTLRCSPKSGHDTVSWYQQALGQGPQFIFQYYEEEERQRGNFPDRFSGHQFPNYSSELNVNALLLGDSALYLCASSPRDRAIDRGPYEQYFGPGTRLTVT.

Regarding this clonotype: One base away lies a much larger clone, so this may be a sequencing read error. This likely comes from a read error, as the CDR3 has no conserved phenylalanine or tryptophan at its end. DNA for the CDR3: TGTGCCAGCAGCTTAGGGGTTCGGGACAGGGCGTACGAGCAGTACCTC. Translation gives CASSLGVRDRAYEQYL. The chain joins TRBV7-2 to TRBJ2-7; the match to TRBD1 covers 9 bases. CDR3 size: 16 residues. In germline, CDR1 is SGHTA, CDR2 FQGNSA. V lost 1 base, J lost 4 bases, and 8 bases stayed unmatched.

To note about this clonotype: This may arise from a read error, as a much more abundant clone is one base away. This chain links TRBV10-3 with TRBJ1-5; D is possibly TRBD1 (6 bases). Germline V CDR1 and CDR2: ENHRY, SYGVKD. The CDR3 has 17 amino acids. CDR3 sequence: CASSYLGGQGFNQPQHF. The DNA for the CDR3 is TGTGCCAGCAGTTACTTGGGGGGGCAAGGGTTCAATCAGCCCCAGCATTTT.

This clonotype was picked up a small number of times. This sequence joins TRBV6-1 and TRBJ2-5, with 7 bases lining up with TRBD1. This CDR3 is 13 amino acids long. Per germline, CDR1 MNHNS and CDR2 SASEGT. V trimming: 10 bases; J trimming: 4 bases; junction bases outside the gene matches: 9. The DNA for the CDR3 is TGTGCCACTACAACAGGGGTGGGAGAGACCCAGTACTTC. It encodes CATTTGVGETQYF.

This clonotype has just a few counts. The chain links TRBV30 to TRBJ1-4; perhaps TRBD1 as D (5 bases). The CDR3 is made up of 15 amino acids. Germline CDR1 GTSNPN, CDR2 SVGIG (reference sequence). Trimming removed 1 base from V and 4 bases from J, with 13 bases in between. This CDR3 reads CAWSAGTLGNEKLFF. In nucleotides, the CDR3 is TGTGCCTGGAGTGCCGGGACCCTGGGTAATGAAAAACTGTTTTTT.

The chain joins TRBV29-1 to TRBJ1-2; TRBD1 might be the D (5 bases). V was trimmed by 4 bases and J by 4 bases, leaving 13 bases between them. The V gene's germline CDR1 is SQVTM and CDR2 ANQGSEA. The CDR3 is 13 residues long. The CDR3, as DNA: TGCAGCGTTGTGGGTGGGGGATCCTATGGCTACACCTTC. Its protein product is CSVVGGGSYGYTF.

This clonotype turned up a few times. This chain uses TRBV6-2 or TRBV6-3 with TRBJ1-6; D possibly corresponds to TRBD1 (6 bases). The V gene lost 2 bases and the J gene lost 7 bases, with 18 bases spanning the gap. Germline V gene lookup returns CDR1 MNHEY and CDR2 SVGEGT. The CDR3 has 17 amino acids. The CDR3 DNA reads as TGTGCCAGCAGTTACACCCCTCGGACAGCGGAAAATTCACCCCTCCACTTT. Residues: CASSYTPRTAENSPLHF.

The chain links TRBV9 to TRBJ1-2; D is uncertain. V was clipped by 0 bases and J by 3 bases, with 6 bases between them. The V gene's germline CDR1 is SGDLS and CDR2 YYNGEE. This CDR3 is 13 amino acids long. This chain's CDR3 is CASSVETHYGYTF. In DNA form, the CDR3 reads TGTGCCAGCAGCGTAGAGACACACTATGGCTACACCTTC.

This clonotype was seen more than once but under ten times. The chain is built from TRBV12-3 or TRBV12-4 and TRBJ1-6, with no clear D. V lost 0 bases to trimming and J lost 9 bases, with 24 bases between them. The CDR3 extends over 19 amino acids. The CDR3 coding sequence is TGTGCCAGCAGTTTAGCGCTCGGTGTCGGCAGTGTGTTAGGTTCACCCCTCCACTTT. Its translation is CASSLALGVGSVLGSPLHF.

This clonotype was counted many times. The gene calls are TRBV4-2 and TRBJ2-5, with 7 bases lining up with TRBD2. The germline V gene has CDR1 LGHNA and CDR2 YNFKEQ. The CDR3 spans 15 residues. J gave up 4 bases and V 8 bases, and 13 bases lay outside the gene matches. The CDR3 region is CASGAAGEVGETQYF. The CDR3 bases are TGTGCCAGCGGGGCGGCGGGAGAGGTGGGAGAGACCCAGTACTTC.

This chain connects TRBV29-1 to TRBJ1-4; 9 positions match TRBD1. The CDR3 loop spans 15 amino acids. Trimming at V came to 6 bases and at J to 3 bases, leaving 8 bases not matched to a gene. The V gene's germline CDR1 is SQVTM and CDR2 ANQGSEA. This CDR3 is CSVGTGGDANEKLFF. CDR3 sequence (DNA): TGCAGCGTGGGCACAGGGGGCGATGCTAATGAAAAACTGTTTTTT. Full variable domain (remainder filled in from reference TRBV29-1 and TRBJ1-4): SAVISQKPSRDICQRGTSLTIQCQVDSQVTMMFWYRQQPGQSLTLIATANQGSEATYESGFVIDKFPISRPNLTFSTLTVSNMSPEDSSIYLCSVGTGGDANEKLFFGSGTQLSVL.

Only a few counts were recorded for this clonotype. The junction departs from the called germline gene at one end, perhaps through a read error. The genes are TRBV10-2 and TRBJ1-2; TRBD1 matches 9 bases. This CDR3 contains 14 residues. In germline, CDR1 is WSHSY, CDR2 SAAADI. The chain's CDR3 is CASSLAGTGNGYTF. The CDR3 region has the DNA TGTGCCAGCAGCCTAGCCGGGACAGGGAATGGCTACACCTTC.

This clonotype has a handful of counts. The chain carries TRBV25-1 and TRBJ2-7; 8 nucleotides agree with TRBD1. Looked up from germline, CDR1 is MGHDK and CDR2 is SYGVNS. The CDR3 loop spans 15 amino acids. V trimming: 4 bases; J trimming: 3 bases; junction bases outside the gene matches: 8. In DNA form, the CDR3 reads TGTGCCAGCAGTGCTCTCGGGACAGGACTCTACGAGCAGTACTTC. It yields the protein CASSALGTGLYEQYF.

In nucleotides, the CDR3 is TGCAGCGTTGGAGGGGGGACCAGCAATCAGCCCCAGCATTTT. This encodes CSVGGGTSNQPQHF. The J gene is TRBJ1-5, the V gene TRBV29-1; possible D gene TRBD1, 6 bases. V lost 4 bases and J 1 base, leaving 11 bases between the germline ends. Germline CDR1 and CDR2: SQVTM and ANQGSEA. This CDR3 is built from 14 residues.

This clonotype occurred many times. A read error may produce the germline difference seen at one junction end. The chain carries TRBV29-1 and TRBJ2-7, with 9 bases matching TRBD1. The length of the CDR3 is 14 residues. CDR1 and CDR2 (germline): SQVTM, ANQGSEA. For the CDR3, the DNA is TGCAGCGTGGAAGGACAGGGGACCTCCTACGAGCAGTACTTC. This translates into CSVEGQGTSYEQYF.

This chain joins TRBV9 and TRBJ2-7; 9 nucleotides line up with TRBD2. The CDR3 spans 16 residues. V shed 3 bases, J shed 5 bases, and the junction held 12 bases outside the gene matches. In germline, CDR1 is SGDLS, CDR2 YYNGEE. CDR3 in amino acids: CASSAPDSGSHHEQYF. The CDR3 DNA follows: TGTGCCAGCAGCGCCCCCGATAGCGGGAGTCATCACGAGCAGTACTTC.

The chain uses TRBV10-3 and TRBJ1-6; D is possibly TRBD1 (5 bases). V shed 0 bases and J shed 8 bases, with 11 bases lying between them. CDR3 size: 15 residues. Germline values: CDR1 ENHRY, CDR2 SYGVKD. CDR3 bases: TGTGCCATCAGTGAGTCGCGGCCAGGGTATTCACCCCTCCACTTT. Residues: CAISESRPGYSPLHF.

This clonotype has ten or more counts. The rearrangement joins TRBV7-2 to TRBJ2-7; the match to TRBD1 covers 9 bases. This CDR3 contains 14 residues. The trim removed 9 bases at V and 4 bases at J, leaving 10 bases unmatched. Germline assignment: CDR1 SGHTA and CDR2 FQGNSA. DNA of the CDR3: TGTGCCAGTACTTTAGACAGGGGGGCGTACGAGCAGTACTTC. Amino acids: CASTLDRGAYEQYF.

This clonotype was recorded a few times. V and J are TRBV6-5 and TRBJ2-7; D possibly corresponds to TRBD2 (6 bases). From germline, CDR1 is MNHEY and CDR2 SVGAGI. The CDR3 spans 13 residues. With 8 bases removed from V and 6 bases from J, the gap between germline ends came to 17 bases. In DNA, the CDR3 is TGTGCCAGCCTCCTGGGTGGAGGGTTCGAGCAGTACTTC. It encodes CASLLGGGFEQYF.

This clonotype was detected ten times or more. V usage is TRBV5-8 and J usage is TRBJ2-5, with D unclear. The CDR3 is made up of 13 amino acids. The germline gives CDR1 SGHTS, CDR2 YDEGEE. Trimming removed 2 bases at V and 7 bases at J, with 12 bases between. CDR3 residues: CASSFDPSGTQYF. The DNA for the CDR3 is TGTGCCAGCAGCTTTGACCCCTCGGGGACCCAGTACTTC.

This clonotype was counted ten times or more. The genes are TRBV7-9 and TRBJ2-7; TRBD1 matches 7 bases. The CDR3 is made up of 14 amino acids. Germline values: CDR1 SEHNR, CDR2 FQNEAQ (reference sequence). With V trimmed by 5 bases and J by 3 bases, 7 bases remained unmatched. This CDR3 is CASSQPGQNYEQYF. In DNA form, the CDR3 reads TGTGCCAGCAGCCAACCGGGACAGAACTACGAGCAGTACTTC.